This is a list of T cell receptor beta chains from one sample in a study of shared clonotypes between healthy human individuals. Measured with immunoSEQ multiplex PCR; TCRdb has only the in-frame clones, and not every one. The sample shows over 850,000 clones, approximately 80% of them seen only once. Sequences were obtained from memory CD4+ T cells from PBMCs. The origin of the receptors is a man between 18 and 35 years old in good health. Some clones in this sample may be carry-over from other donors' samples. Both conserved end residues are part of each CDR3. A D gene is named only where the DNA matches it firmly. The size field is filled for only some rows; it gives once, few, many or a size class.

TRBJ2-1	.	TRBV20-1	.	CSASYGEQFF	TGCAGTGCTAGCTACGGTGAGCAGTTCTTC
TRBJ2-7	.	TRBV28	TRBD1	CASISPGTVYEQYF	TGTGCCAGCATCTCACCCGGGACAGTCTACGAGCAGTACTTC
TRBJ1-4	.	TRBV6-1	.	CASSEGSAGREKLFF	TGTGCCAGCAGTGAAGGTTCAGCCGGTCGGGAAAAACTGTTTTTT
TRBJ2-7	.	TRBV30	TRBD2	CAWSVQGGRGEQYF	TGTGCCTGGAGTGTACAAGGCGGGAGGGGCGAGCAGTACTTC
TRBJ1-2	.	TRBV11-2	.	CASSSLRDSRGYGYTF	TGTGCCAGCAGCTCACTACGGGACTCCCGGGGTTATGGCTACACCTTC
TRBJ1-2	many	TRBV27	TRBD1	CASRETGSVGGYTF	TGTGCCAGCAGGGAGACAGGGTCGGTCGGGGGCTACACCTTC
TRBJ1-1	.	TRBV27	TRBD1	CASSPWTGDTEAFF	TGTGCCAGCAGCCCCTGGACAGGGGACACTGAAGCTTTCTTT
TRBJ2-1	.	TRBV19	TRBD1	CASKLGQGSYNEQFF	TGTGCCAGTAAACTCGGACAGGGGTCCTACAATGAGCAGTTCTTC
TRBJ1-1	once	TRBV12-2	.	CASRLASAGDTEAFF	TGTGCAAGTCGCTTAGCTTCCGCGGGGGACACTGAAGCTTTCTTT
TRBJ1-2	few	TRBV14	.	CASSQERHYGYTF	TGTGCCAGCAGCCAAGAAAGACACTATGGCTACACCTTC
TRBJ1-1	.	TRBV5-1	TRBD1	CASSSTPGQRNTEAFF	TGCGCCAGCAGCTCTACCCCGGGACAGAGGAACACTGAAGCTTTCTTT
TRBJ1-3	few	TRBV10-3	.	CAAGPEFGTIYF	TGTGCCGCCGGACCCGAGTTCGGCACCATATATTTT
TRBJ2-3	.	TRBV27	TRBD2	CASSPTWTSGRGDTQYF	TGTGCCAGCAGTCCCACTTGGACTAGCGGGAGGGGAGATACGCAGTATTTT
TRBJ1-2	many	TRBV28	.	CASSPAGTTNYGYTF	TGTGCCAGCAGTCCCGCCGGGACCACTAACTATGGCTACACCTTC
TRBJ2-2	few	TRBV18	.	CASSQTQVNTGELFF	TGTGCCAGCTCACAAACTCAGGTTAACACCGGGGAGCTGTTTTTT
TRBJ1-1	.	TRBV5-4	.	CASVRASRSGTEAFF	TGTGCCAGCGTCAGAGCGTCTCGATCGGGCACTGAAGCTTTCTTT
TRBJ1-2	many	TRBV4-1	.	CASTPFADKGGYTF	TGCGCCAGCACTCCTTTTGCGGACAAAGGGGGCTACACCTTC
TRBJ2-2	once	TRBV7-3	.	CASSYGNTGELFF	TGTGCCAGCAGTTATGGGAACACCGGGGAGCTGTTTTTT
TRBJ1-4	.	TRBV6-5	.	CASSYKGGRLNEKLFF	TGTGCCAGCAGTTACAAGGGGGGACGCCTAAATGAAAAACTGTTTTTT
TRBJ2-7	.	TRBV14	.	CASSQSYAVSYEQYF	TGTGCCAGCAGCCAGTCATACGCGGTTTCCTACGAGCAGTACTTC
TRBJ2-1	once	TRBV30	TRBD2	CAWSVQGLAGVEQFF	TGTGCCTGGAGTGTACAAGGACTAGCGGGAGTTGAGCAGTTCTTC
TRBJ1-5	few	TRBV30	.	CAWGLTDSPQHF	TGTGCCTGGGGCTTGACGGATTCGCCCCAGCATTTT
TRBJ1-1	.	TRBV18	.	CASSPPAGERAGAEAFF	TGTGCCAGCTCACCACCGGCGGGGGAAAGGGCCGGCGCTGAAGCTTTCTTT
TRBJ2-5	.	TRBV7-9	TRBD2	CASSRPGLAGGETQYF	TGTGCCAGCAGCCGGCCGGGACTAGCGGGAGGAGAGACCCAGTACTTC
TRBJ2-1	.	TRBV4-2	.	CASSRRVAESHNEQFF	TGTGCCAGCAGCCGCCGAGTAGCGGAATCTCACAATGAGCAGTTCTTC
TRBJ2-7	.	TRBV5-1	.	CASSLAEGYEQYF	TGCGCCAGCAGCTTGGCCGAGGGTTACGAGCAGTACTTC
TRBJ2-6	.	TRBV28	TRBD1	CASTIGTGTAGANVLTF	TGTGCCAGCACCATCGGGACAGGGACAGCTGGGGCCAACGTCCTGACTTTC
TRBJ1-2	.	TRBV7-9	.	CASSLGPLRGNGYTF	TGTGCCAGCAGCTTAGGACCCTTGAGGGGGAATGGCTACACCTTC
TRBJ1-2	.	TRBV28	TRBD1	CASSARGRFGGYTF	TGTGCCAGCAGTGCGAGGGGGCGGTTTGGTGGCTACACCTTC
TRBJ2-2	.	TRBV2	.	CASSRNTGELFF	TGTGCCAGCAGCAGGAACACCGGGGAGCTGTTTTTT
TRBJ2-1	.	TRBV20-1	.	CSAPRLKQFF	TGCAGTGCACCTAGACTTAAGCAGTTCTTC
TRBJ2-7	.	TRBV7-9	.	CASSQRSYEQYF	TGTGCCAGCAGTCAACGAAGCTACGAGCAGTACTTC
TRBJ1-3	.	TRBV30	.	CAWSKTRTGPSGNTIYF	TGTGCCTGGAGTAAAACCAGAACAGGGCCTTCTGGAAACACCATATATTTT
TRBJ2-5	.	TRBV19	TRBD1	CASSASTGVGETQYF	TGTGCCAGTAGTGCCTCGACAGGGGTAGGAGAGACCCAGTACTTC
TRBJ1-1	.	TRBV2	.	CASRGGTPNTEAFF	TGTGCCAGCAGGGGAGGGACGCCGAACACTGAAGCTTTCTTT
TRBJ2-5	few	TRBV28	TRBD1	CASSFLTRGRETQYF	TGTGCCAGCAGTTTTTTAACGAGGGGGCGGGAGACCCAGTACTTC
TRBJ2-5	.	TRBV9	TRBD2	CASSVGTSAQETQYF	TGTGCCAGCAGCGTAGGGACTAGCGCTCAAGAGACCCAGTACTTC
TRBJ2-2	.	TRBV6-1	.	CASSSEWVAGELFF	TGTGCCAGCAGCTCCGAGTGGGTGGCCGGGGAGCTGTTTTTT
TRBJ1-5	.	TRBV2	TRBD1	CASGQGQSNQPQHF	TGTGCCAGTGGACAGGGTCAGAGCAATCAGCCCCAGCATTTT
TRBJ2-7	.	TRBV19	TRBD1	CASTAQGYNEQYF	TGTGCCAGTACGGCACAGGGGTACAACGAGCAGTACTTC
TRBJ2-5	.	TRBV9	.	CASSVGGQQETQYF	TGTGCCAGCAGCGTAGGCGGGCAGCAAGAGACCCAGTACTTC
TRBJ2-3	.	TRBV7-3	.	CASSWGGLTDTQYF	TGTGCCAGCAGCTGGGGCGGGCTCACAGATACGCAGTATTTT
TRBJ1-3	.	TRBV5-1	.	CASSLWGPGNTIYF	TGCGCCAGCAGCTTATGGGGGCCAGGAAACACCATATATTTT
TRBJ2-7	once	TRBV19	.	CASSTPLGRPPYEQYF	TGTGCCAGTAGTACCCCCTTGGGCCGACCCCCCTACGAGCAGTACTTC
TRBJ1-2	few	TRBV15	.	CATGATGGPFNGYTF	TGTGCCACCGGAGCGACTGGGGGCCCTTTTAATGGCTACACCTTC
TRBJ1-3	once	TRBV29-1	.	CSVEAPLSGNTIYF	TGCAGCGTTGAGGCTCCACTCTCTGGAAACACCATATATTTT
TRBJ2-7	.	TRBV28	.	CASSPVIRGPYEQYF	TGTGCCAGCAGCCCCGTGATCCGGGGCCCCTACGAGCAGTACTTC
TRBJ2-7	.	TRBV19	TRBD2	CASSIGSSGYEQYF	TGTGCCAGTAGTATAGGTTCTAGCGGCTACGAGCAGTACTTC